This T cell receptor beta chain was sequenced in a study of cytotoxic CD8 clonotypes in ibrutinib-treated CLL. Background on the study: An average of roughly 270,000 productive templates and 80,000 to 95,000 productive rearrangements was obtained per sample.

Study findings and constraints: Clonality increased at ibrutinib response and stayed stable in sustained remission. At progression, however, it fell back toward baseline. Under treatment, the uncommon public clonotypes either contracted or remained stable.

Measured with immunoSEQ multiplex PCR; TCRdb has only the in-frame clones, and not every one. The table lists roughly 190,000 clones, approximately 72% of them singletons. Concerning this clone itself: Its antigen is as yet unknown.

This CDR3 contains 17 residues. In germline, CDR1 is LNHNV, CDR2 YYDKDF (reference sequence). Trimming pared 0 bases from V and 1 base from J, leaving 16 bases between. The receptor was derived from a human donor with chronic lymphocytic leukemia. This material consisted of PBMCs, taken after 24 months of ibrutinib treatment. The rearrangement links TRBV15 to TRBJ2-7; D call uncertain. CDR3 residues: CATSRDLSRSFSYEQYF. The CDR3 bases are TGTGCCACCAGCAGAGATCTTTCCAGGAGCTTTTCCTACGAGCAGTACTTC.